The 23 T cell receptor beta chains given below trace back to one sample, sequenced in a study of blood T cell repertoires in COVID-19. Assay used: immunoSEQ multiplex PCR; TCRdb lists only in-frame clones, some missing. Among over 200,000 clones listed, about 83% were seen once. Source material: peripheral blood. The receptors stem from an older man with acute or convalescent COVID-19.

A single count supports this clone. CDR3 in DNA: TGTGCCACCAGTCCGGACAGAGGGACTGAAGCTTTCTTT. As protein: CATSPDRGTEAFF. This sequence joins TRBV24-1 and TRBJ1-1, with D tentatively TRBD1 (6 bases). CDR1 KGHDR and CDR2 SFDVKD come from the germline V gene. This CDR3 has 13 residues. V was shortened by 6 bases and J by 5 bases, with 12 bases between the two germline ends.

Remarks on this clone: This specimen includes other DNA sequences encoding the same CDR3. This chain connects TRBV28 to TRBJ2-7, with 10 bases aligning to TRBD2. The CDR3 is 14 residues long. V lost 3 bases and J lost 3; bases outside the gene matches: 2. Germline values: CDR1 MDHEN, CDR2 SYDVKM. CDR3 nucleotides: TGTGCCAGCAGTTTGCCTAGCGGGAGCTACGAGCAGTACTTC. This encodes CASSLPSGSYEQYF.

This clone was seen once. The chain is built from TRBV27 and TRBJ2-7, with 7 bases matching TRBD1. Losses at the gene ends were 8 bases for V and 2 bases for J; bases not matched to a gene: 0. The CDR3 contains 11 residues. CDR1 and CDR2 (germline): MNHEY, SMNVEV (reference sequence). The CDR3 loop is CASGTAYEQYF. In DNA, the CDR3 is TGTGCCAGCGGGACAGCCTACGAGCAGTACTTC.

The chain joins TRBV7-9 to TRBJ2-1; 12 bases align to TRBD2. The CDR3 consists of 15 residues. Germline V CDR1 and CDR2: SEHNR, FQNEAQ (reference sequence). The ends lost 5 bases at V and 4 bases at J; junction bases unmatched: 3. This CDR3 is CASSRLAGAYNEQFF. CDR3 bases: TGTGCCAGCAGCCGACTAGCGGGAGCGTACAATGAGCAGTTCTTC.

The chain recombines TRBV12-1 with TRBJ1-5. TRBV12-1 is a pseudogene. This CDR3 comprises 17 residues. The CDR3 nucleotides read TGTGCCAGCAGCTTTATTGGGCTCGGGGGGCGAAATCAGCCCCAGCATTTT. This encodes CASSFIGLGGRNQPQHF.

The V and J genes are TRBV2 and TRBJ1-6; D might be TRBD1 (5 bases). The germline V gene has CDR1 SNHLY and CDR2 FYNNEI. The CDR3 sequence is 14 residues long. Trimming cost V 2 bases and J 10 bases, with 12 bases left between them. For the CDR3, the DNA is TGTGCCAGCAGTGAAAGGGCAGGGTCATCACCCCTCCACTTT. This translates into CASSERAGSSPLHF.

CDR3 amino acids: CASGLNSYNEQFF. In DNA form, the CDR3 reads TGTGCTAGTGGTTTGAATAGCTACAATGAGCAGTTCTTC. This chain connects TRBV12-5 to TRBJ2-1; D is undetermined. This CDR3 spans 13 amino acids. Looked up from germline, CDR1 is LGHNT and CDR2 is FRNRAP. Trimming took off 2 bases at V and 3 bases at J, with 5 bases between the two ends.

V gene TRBV6-1 combines with J gene TRBJ1-5; D might be TRBD1 (5 bases). The germline gives CDR1 MNHNS, CDR2 SASEGT. The CDR3 contains 15 residues. With 0 bases removed from V and 5 bases from J, the gap between germline ends came to 11 bases. The CDR3 loop is CASSEARGRDQPQHF. The CDR3 DNA sequence: TGTGCCAGCAGTGAAGCCCGGGGGAGGGATCAGCCCCAGCATTTT.

The chain joins TRBV28 to TRBJ2-7; D uncertain. The V end lost 7 bases, the J end lost 0 bases, and 13 bases lay between the germline ends. CDR1 MDHEN and CDR2 SYDVKM come from the germline V gene. The CDR3 sequence is 14 residues long. The CDR3 sequence: CASNNQASSYEQYF. As DNA, the CDR3 is TGTGCCAGCAACAACCAGGCCAGCTCCTACGAGCAGTACTTC.

The J gene is TRBJ2-6, the V gene TRBV7-9; D is perhaps TRBD2 (6 bases). CDR3 size: 19 residues. V lost 5 bases and J 1 base, leaving 21 bases between the germline ends. Germline CDR1 is SEHNR and CDR2 is FQNEAQ (reference sequence). DNA of the CDR3: TGTGCCAGCAGCATTGCCGGCCCGGGACTGCTATCTGGGGCCAACGTCCTGACTTTC. Its translation is CASSIAGPGLLSGANVLTF.

This clone was detected a few times. In DNA form, the CDR3 reads TGCGCCAGCAGCTTGGGGGACACAGGGGCGGCCGTCTATGGCTACACCTTC. This encodes CASSLGDTGAAVYGYTF. V and J are TRBV5-1 and TRBJ1-2, with TRBD1 matching over 7 bases. There are 17 residues in the CDR3. Per the germline V gene, CDR1 is SGHRS and CDR2 is YFSETQ. V trimming: 0 bases; J trimming: 4 bases; junction bases outside the gene matches: 12. The variable domain in full, completed from reference TRBV5-1 and TRBJ1-2, reads KAGVTQTPRYLIKTRGQQVTLSCSPISGHRSVSWYQQTPGQGLQFLFEYFSETQRNKGNFPGRFSGRQFSNSRSEMNVSTLELGDSALYLCASSLGDTGAAVYGYTFGSGTRLTVV.

The chain combines TRBV18 with TRBJ2-5; 10 nucleotides match TRBD1. V was clipped by 1 base and J by 2 bases; unmatched bases: 7. The CDR3 contains 17 residues. Germline V lookup: CDR1 KGHSH, CDR2 LQKENI. CDR3 bases: TGTGCCAGCTCACCACTTGGAGCGGGACAGGGGCAAGAGACCCAGTACTTC. The encoded protein is CASSPLGAGQGQETQYF.

V and J are TRBV2 and TRBJ1-5; 7 bases map to TRBD1. CDR1 SNHLY and CDR2 FYNNEI come from the germline V gene. The CDR3 spans 17 residues. V lost 8 bases, J lost 4 bases, and 17 bases stayed unmatched. This chain's CDR3 is CASQGNPKGGGNQPQHF. In DNA, the CDR3 is TGTGCCAGCCAAGGAAATCCGAAAGGGGGCGGGAATCAGCCCCAGCATTTT.

The V and J genes are TRBV5-1 and TRBJ2-7; TRBD1 matches 11 bases. J gave up 5 bases and V 6 bases, and 13 bases lay outside the gene matches. This CDR3 is 16 amino acids long. Germline V gene data show CDR1 as SGHRS and CDR2 as YFSETQ. This CDR3 is CASTKTGQGALNEQYF. In DNA form, the CDR3 reads TGCGCCAGCACCAAAACCGGACAGGGGGCCTTGAACGAGCAGTACTTC.

As regards this clone: Within the sample, other DNA sequences also encode this same CDR3. The chain is built from TRBV11-2 and TRBJ2-7; 12 bases map to TRBD2. The CDR3 has 15 amino acids. The trim removed 5 bases at V and 2 bases at J, leaving 4 bases unmatched. CDR1 SGHAT and CDR2 FQNNGV come from the germline V gene. DNA for the CDR3: TGTGCCAGCAGCCTGGGACTAGCGGGTACCTACGAGCAGTACTTC. It codes for CASSLGLAGTYEQYF.

This clone was seen just once. The CDR3: CASSQSSRIQGDEQFF. CDR3 DNA sequence: TGCGCCAGCAGTCAATCATCGAGGATCCAAGGGGATGAGCAGTTCTTC. The chain carries TRBV23-1 and TRBJ2-1; possible D gene TRBD1, 5 bases. TRBV23-1 is an ORF, and what it does is uncertain. V lost 0 bases, J lost 8 bases, and 17 bases lay in between. This CDR3 contains 16 residues.

The rearrangement uses TRBV2 and TRBJ2-3; the match to TRBD2 covers 9 bases. V lost 4 bases and J lost 5; bases outside the gene matches: 13. Per germline, CDR1 SNHLY and CDR2 FYNNEI. The CDR3 runs 17 residues. CDR3 loop: CASSGYSGLARGDTQYF. CDR3 sequence (DNA): TGTGCCAGCAGTGGATACTCGGGACTAGCCCGAGGAGATACGCAGTATTTT. Combining the CDR3 with reference TRBV2 and TRBJ2-3 gives the whole variable domain EPEVTQTPSHQVTQMGQEVILRCVPISNHLYFYWYRQILGQKVEFLVSFYNNEISEKSEIFDDQFSVERPDGSNFTLKIRSTKLEDSAMYFCASSGYSGLARGDTQYFGPGTRLTVL.

This chain links TRBV18 with TRBJ2-2, with 7 bases lining up with TRBD1. V shed 1 base, J shed 5 bases, and the junction held 7 bases outside the gene matches. Germline lookup yields CDR1 KGHSH and CDR2 LQKENI. CDR3 size: 16 residues. The CDR3 spells CASSPQGALSTGELFF. DNA of the CDR3: TGTGCCAGCTCACCACAGGGGGCTTTGAGTACCGGGGAGCTGTTTTTT.

The chain has TRBV18 and TRBJ2-3; 7 bases agree with TRBD1. Germline V gene data show CDR1 as KGHSH and CDR2 as LQKENI. The CDR3 extends over 15 amino acids. With 3 bases clipped from V and 2 bases from J, the junction kept 5 bases outside the gene matches. The CDR3 spells CASSPLGQITDTQYF. CDR3 DNA sequence: TGTGCCAGCTCACCCCTGGGACAGATCACAGATACGCAGTATTTT.

The rearrangement uses TRBV19 and TRBJ1-1; D uncertain. Trimming cost V 7 bases and J 3 bases, with 12 bases left between them. Looked up from germline, CDR1 is LNHDA and CDR2 is SQIVND (reference sequence). The CDR3 is 13 amino acids. The CDR3 bases are TGTGCCAGTACGAGCAGGTGGGACACTGAAGCTTTCTTT. Translated: CASTSRWDTEAFF.

The J gene is TRBJ2-7, the V gene TRBV4-1, with D possibly being TRBD2 (5 bases). V shed 4 bases and J shed 6 bases, with 16 bases lying between them. Germline CDR1 reads MGHRA; CDR2 reads YSYEKL. The length of the CDR3 is 14 residues. CDR3 region: CASSLPGGSPEQYF. Here the CDR3 DNA reads TGCGCCAGCAGCCTGCCTGGAGGCAGTCCCGAGCAGTACTTC.

The CDR3 nucleotides are TGTGCCGTTCATGGGGGGGGAAGAGACCAAGAGACCCAGTACTTC. This gives the protein CAVHGGGRDQETQYF. The J gene is TRBJ2-5, the V gene TRBV28; 7 positions agree with TRBD2. In germline, CDR1 is MDHEN, CDR2 SYDVKM. V shed 11 bases, J shed 0 bases, and the junction held 12 bases outside the gene matches. The CDR3 is 15 residues long. Variable domain in full (rest from reference TRBV28 and TRBJ2-5): DVKVTQSSRYLVKRTGEKVFLECVQDMDHENMFWYRQDPGLGLRLIYFSYDVKMKEKGDIPEGYSVSREKKERFSLILESASTNQTSMYLCAVHGGGRDQETQYFGPGTRLLVL.

This clone turned up a few times. The gene calls are TRBV5-1 and TRBJ1-6; D possibly corresponds to TRBD1 (6 bases). Germline V gene data show CDR1 as SGHRS and CDR2 as YFSETQ. V lost 0 bases, J lost 11 bases, and 15 bases lay in between. The CDR3 runs 15 residues. The CDR3 region is CASSLVLRGATPLHF. The DNA of the CDR3 is TGCGCCAGCAGCTTGGTCCTCAGGGGAGCTACACCCCTCCACTTT.